This TCR beta chain was retrieved from a study of early T cells in non-severe SARS-CoV-2 infection (TCRdb year 2021). Regarding the research as a whole: TCR sequencing used bulk RNA from unsorted whole blood, so alpha and beta chains could not be paired.

The germline V and J ends show losses of 6 bases and 1 base respectively, and no gene match explains 2 bases of the junction. The CDR3 numbers 14 residues from cysteine through phenylalanine. Just CDR3 DNA is preserved here, 42 bases in frame from base 1. The investigation overall reported the following: VDJdb matching was skewed toward anti-spike CD8 responses and likely underestimated virus-specific expansions, missing private and CD4 specificities.

This clonotype was picked up many times. The antigen it binds to is not known. It has no much larger one-base neighbor in the sample; base qualities were not kept. The protocol used for the library was 5' RACE. The sequencing machine was a NextSeq 500. Unique molecular identifiers were attached to individual cDNA molecules in the TCR library protocol so that sequencing error and PCR bias could be corrected. Sequencing covered both TCR alpha and beta chains, and within each sample the abundances of alpha and beta sequences were tightly co-correlated. Per the original workflow: Decombinator V4 was used to perform V gene, J gene and CDR3 annotation of TCR sequences. Expanded TCRs were defined as changing significantly between any two time points under a Poisson model with p below 0.0001. Abundances of TCRs were expressed as counts per million after normalisation to the total number of TCRs sequenced in each sample. TRAV1-2 paired with TRAJ12, TRAJ20 or TRAJ33 defined MAIT TCRs, while TRAV10 paired with TRAJ18 defined iNKT TCRs. VDJdb, accessed 1 November 2021, was searched for CMV, EBV and SARS-CoV-2 annotated TCRs, with TCRs annotated for multiple antigens excluded. TCRdb reran the public reads through fastp at Q25 and MiXCR, keeping productive beta chains. Each entry merges the rows of one CDR3 protein and shows their most common DNA and genes. What appears here as the V and J calls and clone size reflects TCRdb's work, not the paper's. The sample has tens of thousands of distinct CDR3 sequences on record, around 4.2% of them singletons. 7.8% of the sample is in the top ten clones.

This was a case-control study nested in a cohort of healthcare workers in London, UK, who had nasopharyngeal swab PCR tests and blood samples taken every week. Healthcare workers were recruited between 23 and 31 March 2020, during the week of the UK lockdown, and were followed weekly for up to about 15 weeks. This sequence uses TRBV12-3 or TRBV12-4 and TRBJ2-3; 9 central bases correspond to TRBD2. The sample comprised whole blood. This clonotype originated in an adult who was a healthcare worker with PCR-confirmed SARS-CoV-2 infection or an uninfected control (not recorded which). The CDR3: CASRQRGGTDTQYF. The nucleotides are TGTGCCAGCAGGCAGCGGGGGGGCACAGATACGCAGTATTTT.